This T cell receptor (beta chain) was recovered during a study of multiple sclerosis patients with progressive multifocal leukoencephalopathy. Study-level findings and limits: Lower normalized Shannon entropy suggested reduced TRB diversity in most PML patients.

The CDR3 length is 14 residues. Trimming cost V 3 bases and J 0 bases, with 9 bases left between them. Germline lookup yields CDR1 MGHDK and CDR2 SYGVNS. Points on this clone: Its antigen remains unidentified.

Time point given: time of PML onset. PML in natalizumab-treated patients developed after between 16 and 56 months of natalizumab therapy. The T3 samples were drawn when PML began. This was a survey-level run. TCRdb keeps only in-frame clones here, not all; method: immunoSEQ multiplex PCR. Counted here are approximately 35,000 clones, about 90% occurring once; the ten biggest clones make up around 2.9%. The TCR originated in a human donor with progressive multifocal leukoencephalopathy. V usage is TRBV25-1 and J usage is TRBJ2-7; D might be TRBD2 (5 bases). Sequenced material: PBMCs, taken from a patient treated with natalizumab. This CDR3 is CASSDDRGSYEQYF. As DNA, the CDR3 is TGTGCCAGCAGTGATGACCGGGGCTCCTACGAGCAGTACTTC.